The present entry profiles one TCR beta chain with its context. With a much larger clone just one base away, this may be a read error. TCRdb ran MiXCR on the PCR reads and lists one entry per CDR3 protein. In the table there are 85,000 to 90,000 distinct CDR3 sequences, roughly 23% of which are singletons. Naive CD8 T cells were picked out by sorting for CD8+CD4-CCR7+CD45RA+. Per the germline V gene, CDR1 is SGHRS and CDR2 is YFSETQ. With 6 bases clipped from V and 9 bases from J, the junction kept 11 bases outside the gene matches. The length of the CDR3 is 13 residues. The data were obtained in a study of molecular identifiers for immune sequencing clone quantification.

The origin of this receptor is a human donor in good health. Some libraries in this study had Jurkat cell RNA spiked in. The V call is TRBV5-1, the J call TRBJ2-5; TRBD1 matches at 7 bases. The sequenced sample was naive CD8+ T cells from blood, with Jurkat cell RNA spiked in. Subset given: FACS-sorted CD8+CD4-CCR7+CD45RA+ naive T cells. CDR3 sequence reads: CASITGEGEPQYF. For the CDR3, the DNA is TGCGCCAGCATCACAGGGGAAGGGGAGCCCCAGTACTTC.